These 31 T cell receptor beta chains share one sample of origin, sequenced in a study of OX40 agonist ivuxolimab in advanced cancers. The table came from immunoSEQ multiplex PCR; TCRdb's copy has only in-frame clones and leaves some out. The table lists 30,000 to 40,000 clones, about nine tenths of them singletons. Here the sequenced sample was CD4+ or CD8+ T cells sorted from blood, taken in a trial of the OX40 agonist ivuxolimab. The source is an adult with an advanced solid tumor such as melanoma, head and neck, liver or kidney cancer.

The chain uses TRBV9 and TRBJ2-7; 10 bases fit TRBD1. In germline, CDR1 is SGDLS, CDR2 YYNGEE. Trimming cost V 4 bases and J 4 bases; bases outside gene matches: 11. This CDR3 spans 16 amino acids. The CDR3 DNA sequence: TGTGCCAGCAGCTCTGAGGACAGGGGGAATTTGTACGAGCAGTACTTC. Translated: CASSSEDRGNLYEQYF.

The V and J genes are TRBV10-1 and TRBJ1-2; D is uncertain. V lost 6 bases, J lost 8 bases, and 10 bases lay in between. The germline gives CDR1 WNHNN, CDR2 SYGVQD (reference sequence). This CDR3 has 11 residues. The CDR3 spells CASSAMGGYTF. As DNA, the CDR3 is TGCGCCAGCAGCGCCATGGGGGGCTACACCTTC.

This chain links TRBV10-1 with TRBJ1-3; D is unresolved. The CDR3 contains 14 residues. V lost 2 bases, J lost 4 bases, and 9 bases lay in between. Germline assignment: CDR1 WNHNN and CDR2 SYGVQD (reference sequence). CDR3 sequence: CASSEKTEGNTIYF. CDR3 sequence (DNA): TGCGCCAGCAGTGAGAAGACTGAAGGAAACACCATATATTTT.

The rearrangement joins TRBV19 to TRBJ2-7; no definite D call. This CDR3 contains 13 residues. Germline V CDR1 and CDR2: LNHDA, SQIVND (reference sequence). V lost 3 bases and J 3 bases, leaving 9 bases between the germline ends. The CDR3 is CASSIGPLYEQYF. CDR3 bases: TGTGCCAGTAGTATCGGGCCTCTCTACGAGCAGTACTTC.

The chain recombines TRBV2 with TRBJ1-4, with TRBD1 identical over 7 bases. V dropped 8 bases and J dropped 3; count of bases not matched to a gene: 9. Germline V gene lookup returns CDR1 SNHLY and CDR2 FYNNEI. The CDR3 is 15 residues long. CDR3 region: CASLPGQAPNEKLFF. CDR3 coding DNA: TGTGCCAGCCTCCCAGGACAGGCTCCTAATGAAAAACTGTTTTTT.

This rearrangement joins TRBV7-9 to TRBJ2-5; 8 positions agree with TRBD2. CDR1 SEHNR and CDR2 FQNEAQ come from the germline V gene (reference sequence). The CDR3 sequence is 16 residues long. The V gene end was trimmed by 5 bases and the J gene end by 2 bases; junction bases not matched to a gene: 10. The CDR3 bases are TGTGCCAGCAGCCCCGATAGCGGGGCTTTACAAGAGACCCAGTACTTC. It yields the protein CASSPDSGALQETQYF.

The rearrangement uses TRBV29-1 and TRBJ1-2; 7 bases match TRBD1. The CDR3 is made up of 15 amino acids. Germline V lookup: CDR1 SQVTM, CDR2 ANQGSEA. J was trimmed by 4 bases and V by 3 bases; bases with no gene match: 11. CDR3 loop: CSVDSSAGGAYGYTF. The CDR3 nucleotides are TGCAGCGTTGACTCCTCGGCAGGGGGGGCCTATGGCTACACCTTC.

This chain uses TRBV5-4 with TRBJ2-7, with D uncertain. The CDR3 is made up of 14 amino acids. With 1 base removed from V and 5 bases from J, the gap between germline ends came to 13 bases. CDR1 SGHNT and CDR2 YYREEE come from the germline V gene (reference sequence). This chain's CDR3 is CASSLMAGSNEQYF. CDR3 bases: TGTGCCAGCAGCTTGATGGCAGGATCTAACGAGCAGTACTTC.

The CDR3 protein is CASSYTWGDTQYF. The DNA for the CDR3 is TGTGCCAGCAGTTACACCTGGGGGGATACGCAGTATTTT. V is TRBV6-5 and J is TRBJ2-3; D could derive from TRBD1 or TRBD2 (5 bases each). Germline CDR1 MNHEY, CDR2 SVGAGI. The V end was cut by 2 bases, the J end by 6 bases, with 9 bases between. The CDR3 spans 13 residues.

Here the CDR3 DNA reads TGCAGCGTTGAAGTATGGTTACGTGCCGGCTTCTATGGCTACACCTTC. Residues: CSVEVWLRAGFYGYTF. The rearrangement uses TRBV29-1 and TRBJ1-2, with no clear D. V lost 1 base, J lost 4 bases, and 19 bases lay in between. CDR3 size: 16 residues. The germline V gene encodes CDR1 SQVTM and CDR2 ANQGSEA.

V gene TRBV14 combines with J gene TRBJ2-3, with 7 bases matching TRBD1. With 0 bases clipped from V and 2 bases from J, the junction kept 2 bases outside the gene matches. CDR1 and CDR2 from the germline V gene are SGHDN and FVKESK. This CDR3 comprises 15 residues. The CDR3 DNA reads as TGTGCCAGCAGCCAAGAGGACAGGTTCACAGATACGCAGTATTTT. This encodes CASSQEDRFTDTQYF.

The V gene is TRBV19, the J gene TRBJ2-1; 9 positions agree with TRBD1. The V gene end was trimmed by 6 bases and the J gene end by 9 bases; junction bases not matched to a gene: 6. The CDR3 runs to 13 residues. Germline V gives CDR1 LNHDA, CDR2 SQIVND (reference sequence). The CDR3 protein is CASSPGTGFEQFF. For the CDR3, the DNA is TGTGCCAGTAGCCCCGGGACAGGGTTTGAGCAGTTCTTC.

This chain links TRBV13 with TRBJ2-7; 11 positions match TRBD2. The ends lost 6 bases at V and 6 bases at J; junction bases unmatched: 4. The CDR3 is made up of 13 amino acids. The germline V gene encodes CDR1 PRHDT and CDR2 FYEKMQ (reference sequence). The CDR3 reads CASSSGGAGEQYF. The CDR3 region has the DNA TGTGCCAGCAGTAGCGGGGGGGCAGGCGAGCAGTACTTC.

V and J are TRBV6-5 and TRBJ2-3; 9 bases agree with TRBD1. CDR1 MNHEY and CDR2 SVGAGI come from the germline V gene. This CDR3 is 16 amino acids long. V shed 3 bases, J shed 2 bases, and the junction held 6 bases outside the gene matches. CDR3 sequence (DNA): TGTGCCAGCAGTTATACGACAGGGGGTTCCACAGATACGCAGTATTTT. Encoded protein: CASSYTTGGSTDTQYF.

The rearrangement uses TRBV9 and TRBJ2-2; D not resolved. V shed 0 bases and J shed 3 bases, with 12 bases lying between them. From germline, CDR1 is SGDLS and CDR2 YYNGEE. The CDR3 runs to 16 residues. The CDR3 is CASSVEDGFHTGELFF. The CDR3 DNA reads as TGTGCCAGCAGCGTAGAAGACGGATTCCACACCGGGGAGCTGTTTTTT. Based on the CDR3 plus reference TRBV9 and TRBJ2-2, the full variable domain is DSGVTQTPKHLITATGQRVTLRCSPRSGDLSVYWYQQSLDQGLQFLIQYYNGEERAKGNILERFSAQQFPDLHSELNLSSLELGDSALYFCASSVEDGFHTGELFFGEGSRLTVL.

The chain joins TRBV28 to TRBJ2-7, with D possibly matching TRBD2 (5 bases). Trimming cost V 3 bases and J 0 bases, with 9 bases left between them. CDR1 and CDR2 from the germline V gene are MDHEN and SYDVKM. CDR3 length: 14 residues. The DNA of the CDR3 is TGTGCCAGCAGTTTCGGAGGTGGCTCCTACGAGCAGTACTTC. This gives the protein CASSFGGGSYEQYF.

The rearrangement links TRBV29-1 to TRBJ2-7; D is ambiguous. Trimming stripped 4 bases from V and 3 bases from J, with 10 bases between. The CDR3 length is 12 residues. CDR1 and CDR2 from the germline V gene are SQVTM and ANQGSEA. The CDR3 DNA follows: TGCAGCGTTGTGGCACGTAGCTACGAGCAGTACTTC. It encodes CSVVARSYEQYF.

The rearrangement links TRBV7-9 to TRBJ2-7; TRBD1 matches 11 bases. V lost 3 bases and J lost 7; bases outside the gene matches: 8. The CDR3 contains 15 residues. Germline-derived CDR1 and CDR2 are SEHNR and FQNEAQ (reference sequence). CDR3 loop: CASSLWTGGVWEQYF. CDR3 coding DNA: TGTGCCAGCAGCTTGTGGACAGGGGGCGTTTGGGAGCAGTACTTC.

This clone was found a few times. The gene calls are TRBV4-1 and TRBJ1-2; 8 nucleotides match TRBD1. The J segment lost 4 bases and the V segment lost 3 bases, leaving 4 bases of the junction unmatched. Germline V lookup: CDR1 MGHRA, CDR2 YSYEKL. This CDR3 has 14 residues. This CDR3 reads CASSQAGQVYGYTF. CDR3 nucleotides: TGCGCCAGCAGCCAGGCGGGACAGGTCTATGGCTACACCTTC.

The gene calls are TRBV19 and TRBJ1-6; tentatively, D is TRBD1 (5 bases). The CDR3 runs to 16 residues. Trimming cost V 5 bases and J 4 bases, with 15 bases left between them. Germline lookup yields CDR1 LNHDA and CDR2 SQIVND (reference sequence). The CDR3 loop reads CASSLWSGDYNSPLHF. The CDR3 region has the DNA TGTGCCAGTAGTCTATGGTCGGGGGATTATAATTCACCCCTCCACTTT.

This clone was seen only a few times. This specimen includes other DNA sequences encoding the same CDR3. V is TRBV5-5 and J is TRBJ2-7; TRBD1 matches 8 bases. The germline V gene has CDR1 SGHKS and CDR2 YYEKEE (reference sequence). With 0 bases clipped from V and 3 bases from J, the junction kept 5 bases outside the gene matches. This CDR3 comprises 15 residues. The CDR3 DNA reads TGTGCCAGCAGCTTGGGAAGACAGGGGAACTACGAGCAGTACTTC. Translation gives CASSLGRQGNYEQYF.

The rearrangement joins TRBV13 to TRBJ1-2; D gene unclear. The V and J ends lost 0 bases and 6 bases respectively, with 11 bases between them. Looked up from germline, CDR1 is PRHDT and CDR2 is FYEKMQ (reference sequence). CDR3 size: 14 residues. The CDR3 region is CASSLGLRADGYTF. CDR3 nucleotides: TGTGCCAGCAGCTTAGGCCTAAGGGCAGATGGCTACACCTTC. Filled out from reference TRBV13 and TRBJ1-2, the complete variable domain reads AAGVIQSPRHLIKEKRETATLKCYPIPRHDTVYWYQQGPGQDPQFLISFYEKMQSDKGSIPDRFSAQQFSDYHSELNMSSLELGDSALYFCASSLGLRADGYTFGSGTRLTVV.

The gene calls are TRBV27 and TRBJ2-4; D remains ambiguous. This CDR3 region has 12 residues. CDR1 is MNHEY and CDR2 is SMNVEV in the germline V gene (reference sequence). V shed 6 bases and J shed 6 bases, with 9 bases lying between them. CDR3 sequence reads: CASSPMGNIQYF. CDR3 DNA sequence: TGTGCCAGCAGCCCCATGGGAAACATTCAGTACTTC.

This rearrangement joins TRBV4-1 to TRBJ2-7, with 9 bases that match TRBD2. The V segment lost 2 bases and the J segment 4 bases; nucleotides outside the gene matches: 3. Germline V CDR1 and CDR2: MGHRA, YSYEKL. The CDR3 runs 14 residues. CDR3 in DNA: TGCGCCAGCAGCCAACTAGCGGGACTATACGAGCAGTACTTC. Amino acids: CASSQLAGLYEQYF.

V is TRBV27 and J is TRBJ2-3; TRBD2 aligns across 7 bases. The CDR3 is made up of 16 amino acids. V gave up 5 bases and J gave up 3 bases; unmatched junction bases: 11. CDR1 and CDR2 from the germline V gene are MNHEY and SMNVEV (reference sequence). Here the CDR3 DNA reads TGTGCCAGCAGTCTTCTGGCGGGAGCTTGGACAGATACGCAGTATTTT. It translates to CASSLLAGAWTDTQYF.

The rearrangement joins TRBV7-9 to TRBJ2-5, with TRBD1 identical over 9 bases. This CDR3 spans 13 amino acids. Trimming at V came to 7 bases and at J to 7 bases, leaving 7 bases not matched to a gene. Germline assignment: CDR1 SEHNR and CDR2 FQNEAQ (reference sequence). CDR3 sequence (DNA): TGTGCCAGCAAGACAGGGGGGGAATGGACCCAGTACTTC. Translated: CASKTGGEWTQYF.

The V gene is TRBV6-5, the J gene TRBJ2-1, with TRBD2 matching 8 bases. This CDR3 is 12 amino acids long. V lost 6 bases to trimming and J lost 8 bases; unmatched junction nucleotides: 3. Germline CDR1 and CDR2: MNHEY and SVGAGI. The CDR3 is CASSHGGDEQFF. CDR3 sequence (DNA): TGTGCCAGCAGCCACGGGGGGGATGAGCAGTTCTTC.

This chain links TRBV29-1 with TRBJ1-1; weak D call: TRBD1 (6 bases). The CDR3 contains 12 residues. The ends were cut back, 4 bases at V and 3 bases at J, with 9 bases in the middle. The germline CDR1 and CDR2 sequences are SQVTM and ANQGSEA. This CDR3 reads CSVVRGDTEAFF. In DNA, the CDR3 is TGCAGCGTTGTCAGGGGCGACACTGAAGCTTTCTTT.

The gene calls are TRBV7-9 and TRBJ2-7, with D possibly matching TRBD2 (5 bases). Germline V gene sequence: CDR1 SEHNR, CDR2 FQNEAQ (reference sequence). The CDR3 is 13 residues long. V lost 6 bases to trimming and J lost 3 bases, with 12 bases between them. The CDR3 coding sequence is TGTGCCAGCAGGGGTGACGGGAACTACGAGCAGTACTTC. It translates to CASRGDGNYEQYF.

A few counts support this clone. The genes are TRBV9 and TRBJ1-2, with 7 bases fitting TRBD1. Germline V lookup: CDR1 SGDLS, CDR2 YYNGEE. The CDR3 contains 15 residues. The V gene end was trimmed by 3 bases and the J gene end by 6 bases; junction bases not matched to a gene: 11. CDR3 nucleotides: TGTGCCAGCAGCGGGAGACAGGGAGAACCCCATGGCTACACCTTC. Protein: CASSGRQGEPHGYTF. The whole variable domain, filled in from reference TRBV9 and TRBJ1-2, reads DSGVTQTPKHLITATGQRVTLRCSPRSGDLSVYWYQQSLDQGLQFLIQYYNGEERAKGNILERFSAQQFPDLHSELNLSSLELGDSALYFCASSGRQGEPHGYTFGSGTRLTVV.

The rearrangement uses TRBV28 and TRBJ1-1; D is perhaps TRBD1 (5 bases). CDR1 MDHEN and CDR2 SYDVKM come from the germline V gene. The CDR3 loop spans 16 amino acids. With 6 bases removed from V and 0 bases from J, the gap between germline ends came to 17 bases. This CDR3 reads CASSPGGFNLNTEAFF. The CDR3 DNA reads TGTGCCAGCAGCCCGGGGGGATTTAATCTGAACACTGAAGCTTTCTTT. Filled out from reference TRBV28 and TRBJ1-1, the complete variable domain reads DVKVTQSSRYLVKRTGEKVFLECVQDMDHENMFWYRQDPGLGLRLIYFSYDVKMKEKGDIPEGYSVSREKKERFSLILESASTNQTSMYLCASSPGGFNLNTEAFFGQGTRLTVV.